This T cell receptor beta chain was documented in a study of blood T cell repertoires in COVID-19. Across the study: Whether acute or convalescent, the COVID-19 samples came from the United States, Italy and Spain. Sample material is recorded as cDNA or gDNA derived from T cells, B-cell-depleted T cells, or PBMCs.

In the original processing: Reference gene primer amplification gave estimated nucleated cell counts. The method was immunoSEQ multiplex PCR; TCRdb's version includes in-frame clones alone and lacks a portion of them. That table gives V, J and clone size, and the DNA gave D and trimming. Of approximately 200,000 clones in the sample, roughly 80% were seen once. The germline V gene has CDR1 LGHDT and CDR2 YNNKEL (reference sequence). V gave up 4 bases and J gave up 7 bases; unmatched junction bases: 7. The CDR3 loop spans 15 amino acids. The material sequenced was peripheral blood. The V and J genes are TRBV3-1 (or the pseudogene TRBV3-2) and TRBJ2-1, with 10 bases identical to TRBD2. The sequence was obtained from a woman aged 80 or older with acute or convalescent COVID-19. The CDR3 DNA is TGTGCCAGCAGCCTAGGGACTAGCGTGAGGAATGAGCAGTTCTTC. Encoded protein: CASSLGTSVRNEQFF.